This is a list of T cell receptor beta chains from one sample in a study of T cells in localized non-small cell lung cancer. Profiling relied on immunoSEQ multiplex PCR, and the TCRdb table lists in-frame clones only, not all of them. This sample has over a thousand clones, with roughly 30% found just once. The specimen was lung tumor tissue, collected before any cancer treatment. The receptor source for this set is a male donor older than 55 with stage I lung adenocarcinoma. Both conserved end residues are part of each CDR3. A D gene is named only where the DNA matches it firmly. Some rows have no size entry. The others give once, few or many, or a class for an expanded clone.

D | size | J | V | CDR3 | DNA
NA | NA | TRBJ2-5 | TRBV28 | CASSKGQLNQETQYF | TGTGCCAGCAGCAAGGGACAACTAAACCAAGAGACCCAGTACTTC
NA | NA | TRBJ2-3 | TRBV4-1 | CASSQGQDTQYF | TGCGCCAGCAGCCAAGGGCAAGATACGCAGTATTTT
NA | few | TRBJ1-2 | TRBV28 | CATSRPRQANYGYTF | TGTGCCACAAGTCGACCGCGACAAGCTAACTATGGCTACACCTTC
NA | NA | TRBJ2-7 | TRBV29-1 | CSVWAYGYEQYF | TGCAGCGTTTGGGCGTACGGGTACGAGCAGTACTTC
TRBD1 | few | TRBJ2-1 | TRBV11-3 | CASSWGQTYNEQFF | TGTGCCAGCAGCTGGGGACAGACCTACAATGAGCAGTTCTTC
NA | NA | TRBJ1-3 | TRBV9 | CASSTSGSSGNTIYF | TGTGCCAGCAGCACCAGCGGGAGCTCTGGAAACACCATATATTTT
NA | large | TRBJ2-7 | TRBV6-8 | CASSYTVPYEQYF | TGTGCCAGCAGTTACACGGTCCCCTACGAGCAGTACTTC
NA | few | TRBJ1-2 | TRBV29-1 | CSAGPTNYGYTF | TGCAGCGCCGGACCCACTAACTATGGCTACACCTTC
NA | large | TRBJ1-5 | TRBV6-8 | CASSYGANQPQHF | TGTGCCAGCAGTTACGGGGCCAATCAGCCCCAGCATTTT
NA | NA | TRBJ1-4 | TRBV18 | CASSIDFEKLFF | TGTGCCAGCTCAATAGACTTTGAAAAACTGTTTTTT